The following is a T cell receptor (beta chain) sequence with its context. Antigen: not known. CDR1 and CDR2 from the germline V gene are SGHKS and YYEKEE (reference sequence). The V and J ends lost 0 bases and 2 bases respectively, with 8 bases between them. The CDR3 runs to 14 residues. This entry belongs to a study of T cell responses to AZD1222 COVID-19 vaccine. Regarding the study as a whole: Females outnumbered males among donors, who were mostly white British; clonal diversity was possibly underestimated.

Second doses at about 4 or about 12 weeks were pooled. Some clones are missing from TCRdb's copy, which holds only in-frame ones; the method was immunoSEQ multiplex PCR. The sample holds approximately 130,000 clones, 88% seen once. This clonotype was obtained from an adult who received the AZD1222 COVID-19 vaccine. J is TRBJ1-1 and V is TRBV5-5; no firm D call. This specimen consisted of peripheral blood, obtained 28 days after the second AZD1222 dose. CDR3 sequence (DNA): TGTGCCAGCAGCTTGGCAAACCAAAACACTGAAGCTTTCTTT. Protein product: CASSLANQNTEAFF.